This T cell receptor beta chain was found in a study of Tregs in tolerant kidney transplant recipients. Across the study: A 3-day belatacept mixed lymphocyte reaction, sometimes plus 5-day graft donor restimulation, preceded CD4+CD25+CD127- sorting. Study outcomes and limitations: The small number of patients limits these findings pending further validation. Activated donor B cell expansion appeared to reveal the most relevant donor-specific TCRbeta repertoire. Biological reproducibility was not directly addressed, but technical replication error appeared minimal.

The CDR3 has 13 residues. CDR1 MNHEY and CDR2 SVGAGI come from the germline V gene. V shed 5 bases and J shed 3 bases, with 11 bases lying between them. Using immunoSEQ multiplex PCR, the repertoire was profiled, and TCRdb retains in-frame clones only, with some absent. The data contain about 31,000 clones, under 90% of them singletons. To note about this clone: Its antigen is undetermined.

The material sequenced was Tregs from blood cultured with allogeneic cells. The gene calls are TRBV6-5 and TRBJ2-7; D is unresolved. This sequence was found in a human donor in good health. As DNA, the CDR3 is TGTGCCAGCAGTCGGACCTCCATCTACGAGCAGTACTTC. Its protein is CASSRTSIYEQYF.